This TCR beta chain was recovered during a study of shared clonotypes between healthy human individuals. In germline, CDR1 is LGHNA, CDR2 YNFKEQ. The CDR3 runs 15 residues. V trimming: 0 bases; J trimming: 2 bases; junction bases outside the gene matches: 4. Profiling relied on immunoSEQ multiplex PCR, and the TCRdb table lists in-frame clones only, not all of them. The table lists around 480,000 clones, 60% to 80% of them singletons. The receptor's source is a middle-aged woman in good health. Some clones in this sample may be carry-over from other donors' samples. Sample: PBMCs. V gene TRBV4-2 combines with J gene TRBJ2-7; 7 positions agree with TRBD1. The CDR3 DNA is TGTGCCAGCAGCCAAGAACAGGGGATAGCCTACGAGCAGTACTTC. It encodes CASSQEQGIAYEQYF.